These 22 T cell receptor beta chains were sequenced from one sample in a study of T cell changes during pregnancy in multiple sclerosis. The protocol was immunoSEQ multiplex PCR, while the TCRdb copy is restricted to in-frame clones and leaves out a portion. Of roughly 90,000 clones in the sample, 85% to 95% were seen once. The sequences come from peripheral blood, collected in the first trimester of pregnancy. The receptors come from a female donor with multiple sclerosis, enrolled in a pregnancy study.

The V call is TRBV7-9, the J call TRBJ2-7, with a possible D match to TRBD1 (6 bases). Germline V lookup: CDR1 SEHNR, CDR2 FQNEAQ (reference sequence). With 5 bases removed from V and 0 bases from J, the gap between germline ends came to 14 bases. This CDR3 region has 15 residues. The CDR3 coding sequence is TGTGCCAGCAGCCCACCGGGACACTACTCCTACGAGCAGTACTTC. It translates to CASSPPGHYSYEQYF. The whole variable domain, filled in from reference TRBV7-9 and TRBJ2-7, reads DTGVSQNPRHKITKRGQNVTFRCDPISEHNRLYWYRQTLGQGPEFLTYFQNEAQLEKSRLLSDRFSAERPKGSFSTLEIQRTEQGDSAMYLCASSPPGHYSYEQYFGPGTRLTVT.

V and J are TRBV6-5 and TRBJ1-5, with 7 positions matching TRBD1. The trim removed 7 bases at V and 4 bases at J, leaving 7 bases unmatched. CDR3 length equals 14 residues. CDR1 is MNHEY and CDR2 is SVGAGI in the germline V gene. The chain's CDR3 is CASTNRGLNQPQHF. The DNA for the CDR3 is TGTGCCAGCACCAACAGGGGTTTAAATCAGCCCCAGCATTTT.

The chain's CDR3 is CASSYSTGAGANVLTF. The CDR3 nucleotides are TGTGCCAGCAGTTACTCGACAGGGGCTGGGGCCAACGTCCTGACTTTC. V and J are TRBV6-5 and TRBJ2-6, with 8 bases fitting TRBD1. Germline V gene lookup returns CDR1 MNHEY and CDR2 SVGAGI. The CDR3 runs 16 residues. V shed 0 bases, J shed 2 bases, and the junction held 0 bases outside the gene matches.

This clone was detected once. The rearrangement joins TRBV4-1 to TRBJ2-7; the D gene is possibly TRBD2 (6 bases). Looked up from germline, CDR1 is MGHRA and CDR2 is YSYEKL. Trimming removed 1 base from V and 2 bases from J, with 6 bases in between. The CDR3 consists of 13 residues. CDR3: CASSQGEAYEQYF. DNA for the CDR3: TGCGCCAGCAGCCAAGGGGAGGCCTACGAGCAGTACTTC.

In this sample, this clone turned up once. The chain has TRBV4-1 and TRBJ2-1, with a weak D call TRBD1 (6 bases). Germline loops: CDR1 MGHRA, CDR2 YSYEKL. The CDR3 has 15 residues. Between the trimmed V and J ends, which lost 0 bases and 7 bases, there was a span of 13 bases. The CDR3 protein is CASSQEGAVRNEQFF. In nucleotides, the CDR3 is TGCGCCAGCAGCCAAGAGGGGGCCGTGCGGAATGAGCAGTTCTTC.

This chain links TRBV10-2 with TRBJ2-5; TRBD2 agrees at 9 bases. Germline V gene lookup returns CDR1 WSHSY and CDR2 SAAADI. Trimming cost V 6 bases and J 4 bases; bases outside gene matches: 9. The length of the CDR3 is 15 residues. The CDR3 loop reads CASRVVGSGGETQYF. CDR3 bases: TGCGCCAGCAGGGTGGTGGGTAGCGGGGGAGAGACCCAGTACTTC.

This clone was counted once. The V gene is TRBV5-4, the J gene TRBJ2-1; a possible D gene is TRBD2 (7 bases). Germline assignment: CDR1 SGHNT and CDR2 YYREEE (reference sequence). V dropped 5 bases and J dropped 7 bases, with 16 bases sitting between them. The CDR3 totals 14 residues. In nucleotides, the CDR3 is TGTGCCAGCAGGATGGAGGGGGGGCCGAATGAGCAGTTCTTC. It is translated as CASRMEGGPNEQFF.

The chain joins TRBV5-6 to TRBJ2-7; D is possibly TRBD2 (5 bases). This CDR3 has 14 amino acids. V was pared by 6 bases and J by 0 bases, with 13 bases between. CDR1 is SGHDT and CDR2 is YYEEEE in the germline V gene. DNA for the CDR3: TGTGCCAGCAAGTCGGCTGGGAGCTCCTACGAGCAGTACTTC. This gives the protein CASKSAGSSYEQYF.

V gene TRBV6-1 combines with J gene TRBJ1-5, with TRBD1 as a possible D gene (6 bases). The germline CDR1 and CDR2 sequences are MNHNS and SASEGT. Trimming stripped 5 bases from V and 7 bases from J, with 12 bases between. The CDR3 length is 13 residues. CDR3 region: CASSQGLGQPQHF. The CDR3 DNA follows: TGTGCCAGCAGTCAGGGGCTCGGACAGCCCCAGCATTTT.

This clone appeared a single time. This sequence joins TRBV2 and TRBJ2-1, with TRBD1 identical over 7 bases. The CDR3 is 15 residues long. J lost 8 bases, V lost 4 bases, and 11 bases had no gene match. Germline V gives CDR1 SNHLY, CDR2 FYNNEI. As DNA, the CDR3 is TGTGCCAGCAGTGGTTGGAACAGGGGAGCCGATGAGCAGTTCTTC. It specifies CASSGWNRGADEQFF. Looking up the rest from reference TRBV2 and TRBJ2-1 gives the full variable domain: EPEVTQTPSHQVTQMGQEVILRCVPISNHLYFYWYRQILGQKVEFLVSFYNNEISEKSEIFDDQFSVERPDGSNFTLKIRSTKLEDSAMYFCASSGWNRGADEQFFGPGTRLTVL.

The chain joins TRBV5-5 to TRBJ2-1, with 9 bases matching TRBD1. V lost 4 bases and J lost 10; bases outside the gene matches: 12. CDR1 and CDR2 (germline): SGHKS, YYEKEE (reference sequence). The CDR3 runs 15 residues. In DNA form, the CDR3 reads TGTGCCAGCAGCAAACCGGGACAGGGACATCGAGAGCAGTTCTTC. This translates into CASSKPGQGHREQFF.

The chain employs TRBV6-5 and TRBJ1-2; D unclear. Germline V gives CDR1 MNHEY, CDR2 SVGAGI. CDR3 length: 13 residues. V was clipped by 5 bases and J by 6 bases, with 13 bases between them. CDR3 protein: CASSPSTENGYTF. DNA of the CDR3: TGTGCCAGCAGTCCTAGCACAGAAAATGGCTACACCTTC.

CDR3 loop: CASSLDREGANSPLHF. The CDR3, as DNA: TGTGCCAGTAGTCTCGACAGGGAAGGAGCAAATTCACCCCTCCACTTT. This chain connects TRBV19 to TRBJ1-6; 7 positions match TRBD1. V lost 5 bases, J lost 7 bases, and 11 bases stayed unmatched. Germline values: CDR1 LNHDA, CDR2 SQIVND (reference sequence). The CDR3 sequence is 16 residues long.

The chain couples TRBV7-9 to TRBJ2-3; 9 bases are shared with TRBD1. Trimming took 6 bases from V and 3 from J; bases not matched to a gene: 7. In germline, CDR1 is SEHNR, CDR2 FQNEAQ (reference sequence). The CDR3 length is 15 residues. CDR3 protein: CASRRTGGTTDTQYF. CDR3 nucleotides: TGTGCCAGCAGACGAACAGGGGGCACTACAGATACGCAGTATTTT. The full variable domain, with the rest looked up from reference TRBV7-9 and TRBJ2-3, is DTGVSQNPRHKITKRGQNVTFRCDPISEHNRLYWYRQTLGQGPEFLTYFQNEAQLEKSRLLSDRFSAERPKGSFSTLEIQRTEQGDSAMYLCASRRTGGTTDTQYFGPGTRLTVL.

The chain uses TRBV6-6 and TRBJ1-5, with 7 nucleotides matching TRBD1. V gave up 4 bases and J gave up 9 bases; unmatched junction bases: 15. This CDR3 is 16 amino acids long. Germline V lookup: CDR1 MNHNY, CDR2 SVGAGI (reference sequence). CDR3 sequence (DNA): TGTGCCAGCAGTTCCTTCATAACAGGGGAAAACGCGCCCCAGCATTTT. Encoded protein: CASSSFITGENAPQHF.

This clone was picked up one time. Written as DNA, the CDR3 is TGTGCCAGCAGTTACGACAGGGGAGGGCAGCCCCAGCATTTT. It specifies CASSYDRGGQPQHF. The chain links TRBV6-5 to TRBJ1-5; 8 bases map to TRBD1. The CDR3 has 14 residues. Germline V gene lookup returns CDR1 MNHEY and CDR2 SVGAGI. The junction had 4 bases not matched to a gene; V was cut back by 2 bases and J by 7 bases.

The rearrangement links TRBV19 to TRBJ2-7; 7 bases are shared with TRBD1. Germline V gene data show CDR1 as LNHDA and CDR2 as SQIVND (reference sequence). The V gene end was trimmed by 6 bases and the J gene end by 6 bases; junction bases not matched to a gene: 8. This CDR3 comprises 13 residues. The CDR3 loop is CASSFRDSTEQYF. CDR3 DNA: TGTGCCAGTAGCTTCAGGGACAGCACCGAGCAGTACTTC.

The V gene is TRBV19, the J gene TRBJ1-5; tentative D call: TRBD1 (5 bases). This CDR3 region has 13 residues. The ends were cut back, 5 bases at V and 3 bases at J, with 8 bases in the middle. The germline CDR1 and CDR2 sequences are LNHDA and SQIVND (reference sequence). The CDR3 coding sequence is TGTGCCAGTAGTTCCAGGGTCAATCAGCCCCAGCATTTT. Amino acid sequence: CASSSRVNQPQHF.

This chain links TRBV7-3 with TRBJ2-1, with D maybe TRBD1 (5 bases). This CDR3 has 17 amino acids. Trimming pared 6 bases from V and 7 bases from J, leaving 25 bases between. Looked up from germline, CDR1 is SGHTA and CDR2 is FQGTGA. For the CDR3, the DNA is TGTGCCAGCAGTCCCAAAATAGACAGCCCGGTTTGGAATGAGCAGTTCTTC. Its protein is CASSPKIDSPVWNEQFF.

The chain is built from TRBV7-2 and TRBJ2-3, with 9 nucleotides matching TRBD2. Losses at the gene ends were 1 base for V and 2 bases for J; bases not matched to a gene: 7. This CDR3 has 17 residues. Germline CDR1 is SGHTA and CDR2 is FQGNSA. The CDR3 bases are TGTGCCAGCAGCTTAGACGGCGCGGGGGGGTACACAGATACGCAGTATTTT. Its protein product is CASSLDGAGGYTDTQYF. The variable domain in full, with the rest retrieved from reference TRBV7-2 and TRBJ2-3, is GAGVSQSPSNKVTEKGKDVELRCDPISGHTALYWYRQSLGQGLEFLIYFQGNSAPDKSGLPSDRFSAERTGGSVSTLTIQRTQQEDSAVYLCASSLDGAGGYTDTQYFGPGTRLTVL.

The chain has TRBV19 and TRBJ1-5; D might be TRBD1 (5 bases). The CDR3 totals 15 residues. In germline, CDR1 is LNHDA, CDR2 SQIVND (reference sequence). V lost 8 bases to trimming and J lost 0 bases, with 14 bases between them. CDR3 nucleotide sequence: TGTGCCAGTGGTCAGACAGTTTATAGCAATCAGCCCCAGCATTTT. It encodes CASGQTVYSNQPQHF.

The V and J genes are TRBV7-9 and TRBJ1-1; 7 bases agree with TRBD1. The CDR3 has 15 amino acids. V shed 5 bases, J shed 3 bases, and the junction held 9 bases outside the gene matches. Germline CDR1 and CDR2: SEHNR and FQNEAQ (reference sequence). CDR3 protein: CASSEYRGGDTEAFF. In DNA form, the CDR3 reads TGTGCCAGCAGCGAGTACAGGGGAGGAGACACTGAAGCTTTCTTT. Looking up the rest from reference TRBV7-9 and TRBJ1-1 gives the full variable domain: DTGVSQNPRHKITKRGQNVTFRCDPISEHNRLYWYRQTLGQGPEFLTYFQNEAQLEKSRLLSDRFSAERPKGSFSTLEIQRTEQGDSAMYLCASSEYRGGDTEAFFGQGTRLTVV.